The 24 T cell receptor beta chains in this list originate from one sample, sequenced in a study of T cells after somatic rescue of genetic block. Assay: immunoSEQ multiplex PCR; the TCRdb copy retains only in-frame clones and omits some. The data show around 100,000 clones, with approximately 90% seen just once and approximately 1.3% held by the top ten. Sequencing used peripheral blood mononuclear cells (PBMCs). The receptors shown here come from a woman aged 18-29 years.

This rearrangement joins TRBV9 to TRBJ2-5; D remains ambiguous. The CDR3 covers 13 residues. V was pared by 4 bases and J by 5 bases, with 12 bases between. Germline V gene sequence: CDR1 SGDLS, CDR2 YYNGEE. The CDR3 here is CASSPRPRETQYF. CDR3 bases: TGTGCCAGCAGCCCTAGACCCCGTGAGACCCAGTACTTC.

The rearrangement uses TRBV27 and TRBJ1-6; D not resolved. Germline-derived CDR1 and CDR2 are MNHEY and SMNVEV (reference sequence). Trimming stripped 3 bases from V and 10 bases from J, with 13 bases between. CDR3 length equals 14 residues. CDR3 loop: CASSFNEGGSPLHF. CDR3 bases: TGTGCCAGCAGTTTTAACGAGGGCGGATCACCCCTCCACTTT.

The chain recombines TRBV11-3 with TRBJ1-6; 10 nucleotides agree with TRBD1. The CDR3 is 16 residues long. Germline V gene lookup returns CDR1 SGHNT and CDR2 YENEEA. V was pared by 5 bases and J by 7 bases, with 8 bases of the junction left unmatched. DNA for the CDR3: TGTGCCAGCAGCACCCCCGACAGGGGGCGGAATTCACCCCTCCACTTT. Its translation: CASSTPDRGRNSPLHF.

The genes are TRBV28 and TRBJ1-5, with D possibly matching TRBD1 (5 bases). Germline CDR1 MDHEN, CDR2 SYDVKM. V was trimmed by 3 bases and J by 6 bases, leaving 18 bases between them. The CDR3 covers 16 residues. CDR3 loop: CASSFLFRAQGQPQHF. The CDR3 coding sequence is TGTGCCAGCAGTTTTTTATTCCGGGCTCAGGGTCAGCCCCAGCATTTT.

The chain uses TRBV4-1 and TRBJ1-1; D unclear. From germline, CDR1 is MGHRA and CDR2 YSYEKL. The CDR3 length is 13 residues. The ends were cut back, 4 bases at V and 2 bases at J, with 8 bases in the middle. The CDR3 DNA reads TGCGCCAGCAGCCCAACCGTTAACACTGAAGCTTTCTTT. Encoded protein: CASSPTVNTEAFF.

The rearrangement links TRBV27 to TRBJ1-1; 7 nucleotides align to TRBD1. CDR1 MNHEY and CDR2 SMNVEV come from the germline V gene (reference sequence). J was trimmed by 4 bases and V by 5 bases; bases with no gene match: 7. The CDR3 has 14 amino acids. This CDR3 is CASSPYPGGTEAFF. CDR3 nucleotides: TGTGCCAGCAGTCCTTACCCAGGGGGCACTGAAGCTTTCTTT.

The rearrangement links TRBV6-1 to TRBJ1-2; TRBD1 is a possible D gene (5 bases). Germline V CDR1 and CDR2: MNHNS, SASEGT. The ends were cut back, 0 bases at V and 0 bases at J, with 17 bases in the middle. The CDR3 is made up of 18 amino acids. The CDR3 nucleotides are TGTGCCAGCAGTGAAGCTAGTGGGGCACGGACACCTAACTATGGCTACACCTTC. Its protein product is CASSEASGARTPNYGYTF.

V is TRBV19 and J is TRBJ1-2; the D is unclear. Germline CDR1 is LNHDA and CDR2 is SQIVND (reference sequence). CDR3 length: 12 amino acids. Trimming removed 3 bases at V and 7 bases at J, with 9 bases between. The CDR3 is CASSISEGGYTF. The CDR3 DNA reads TGTGCCAGTAGTATCTCGGAGGGTGGCTACACCTTC.

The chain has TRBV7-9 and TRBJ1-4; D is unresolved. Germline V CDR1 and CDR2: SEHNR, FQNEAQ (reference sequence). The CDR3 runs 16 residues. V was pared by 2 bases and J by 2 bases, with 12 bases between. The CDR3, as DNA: TGTGCCAGCAGCTTACCAAGACTGCTCACTAATGAAAAACTGTTTTTT. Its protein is CASSLPRLLTNEKLFF.

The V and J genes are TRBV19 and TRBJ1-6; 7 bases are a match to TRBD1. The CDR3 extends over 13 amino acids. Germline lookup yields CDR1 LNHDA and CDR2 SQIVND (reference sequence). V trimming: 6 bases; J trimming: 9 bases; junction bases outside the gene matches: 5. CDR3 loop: CASSGTAGSPLHF. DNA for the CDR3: TGTGCCAGTAGCGGGACAGCCGGTTCACCCCTCCACTTT.

In DNA, the CDR3 is TGTGCCAGCGCCGGGGGGCGCTTGAATGAGCAGTTCTTC. Translated, it gives CASAGGRLNEQFF. This sequence joins TRBV18 and TRBJ2-1; weak D call: TRBD2 (7 bases). This CDR3 comprises 13 residues. V lost 8 bases to trimming and J lost 7 bases, with 15 bases between them. The V gene's germline CDR1 is KGHSH and CDR2 LQKENI.

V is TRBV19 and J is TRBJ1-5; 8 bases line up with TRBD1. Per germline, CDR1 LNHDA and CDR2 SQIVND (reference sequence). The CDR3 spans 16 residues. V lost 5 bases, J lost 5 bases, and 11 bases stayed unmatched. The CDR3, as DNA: TGTGCCAGTAGTGACAGGGGTCTGCCGCTTGATCAGCCCCAGCATTTT. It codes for CASSDRGLPLDQPQHF. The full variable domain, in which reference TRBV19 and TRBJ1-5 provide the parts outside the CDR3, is DGGITQSPKYLFRKEGQNVTLSCEQNLNHDAMYWYRQDPGQGLRLIYYSQIVNDFQKGDIAEGYSVSREKKESFPLTVTSAQKNPTAFYLCASSDRGLPLDQPQHFGDGTRLSIL.

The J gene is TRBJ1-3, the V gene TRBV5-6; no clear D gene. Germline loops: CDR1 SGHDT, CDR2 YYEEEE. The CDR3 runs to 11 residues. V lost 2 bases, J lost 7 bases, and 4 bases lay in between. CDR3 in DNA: TGTGCCAGCAGCTTTAGTAACACCATATATTTT. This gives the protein CASSFSNTIYF. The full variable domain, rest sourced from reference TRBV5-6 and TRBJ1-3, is DAGVTQSPTHLIKTRGQQVTLRCSPKSGHDTVSWYQQALGQGPQFIFQYYEEEERQRGNFPDRFSGHQFPNYSSELNVNALLLGDSALYLCASSFSNTIYFGEGSWLTVV.

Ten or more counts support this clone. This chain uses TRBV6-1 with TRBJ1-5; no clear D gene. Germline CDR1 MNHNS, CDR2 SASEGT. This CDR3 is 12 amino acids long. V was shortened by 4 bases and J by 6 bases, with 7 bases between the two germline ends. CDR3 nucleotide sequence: TGTGCCAGCAGTGTAGAGATTCAGCCCCAGCATTTT. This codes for CASSVEIQPQHF.

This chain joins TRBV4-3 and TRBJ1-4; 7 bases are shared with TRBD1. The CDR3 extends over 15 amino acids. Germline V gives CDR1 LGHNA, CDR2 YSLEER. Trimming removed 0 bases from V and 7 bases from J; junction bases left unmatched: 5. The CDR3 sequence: CASSQDGRGPEKLFF. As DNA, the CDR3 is TGCGCCAGCAGCCAAGATGGTAGGGGGCCTGAAAAACTGTTTTTT.

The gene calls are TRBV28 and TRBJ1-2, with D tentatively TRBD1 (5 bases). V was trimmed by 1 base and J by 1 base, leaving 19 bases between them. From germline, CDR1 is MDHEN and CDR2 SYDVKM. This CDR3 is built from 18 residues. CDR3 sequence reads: CASSLLSWGSTYNYGYTF. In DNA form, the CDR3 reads TGTGCCAGCAGTTTATTATCTTGGGGCTCTACATATAACTATGGCTACACCTTC.

CDR3 in amino acids: CASSLQGTVSYNEQFF. The CDR3 DNA sequence: TGTGCCAGCAGTCTACAGGGGACCGTCTCCTACAATGAGCAGTTCTTC. V gene TRBV11-3 combines with J gene TRBJ2-1; 7 bases are shared with TRBD1. The V segment lost 6 bases and the J segment 0 bases; nucleotides outside the gene matches: 8. The germline V gene has CDR1 SGHNT and CDR2 YENEEA. The CDR3 extends over 16 amino acids.

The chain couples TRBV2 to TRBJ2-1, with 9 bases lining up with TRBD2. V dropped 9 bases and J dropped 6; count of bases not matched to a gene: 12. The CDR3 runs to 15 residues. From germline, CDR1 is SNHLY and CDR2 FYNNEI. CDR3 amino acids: CASYSGGLPSNEQFF. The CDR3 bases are TGTGCCAGTTATAGCGGGGGCCTCCCTTCCAATGAGCAGTTCTTC.

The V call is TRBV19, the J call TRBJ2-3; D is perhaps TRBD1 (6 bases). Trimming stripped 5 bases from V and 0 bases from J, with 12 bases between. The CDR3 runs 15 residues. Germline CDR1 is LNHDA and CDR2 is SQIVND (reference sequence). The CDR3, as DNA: TGTGCCAGTAGTCCCCGGACAGATAGCACAGATACGCAGTATTTT. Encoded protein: CASSPRTDSTDTQYF.

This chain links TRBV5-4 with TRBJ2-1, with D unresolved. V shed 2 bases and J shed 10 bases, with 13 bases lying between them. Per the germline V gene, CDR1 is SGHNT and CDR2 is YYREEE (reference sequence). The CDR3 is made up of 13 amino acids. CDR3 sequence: CASSLPQNTEQFF. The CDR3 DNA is TGTGCCAGCAGCTTACCCCAGAACACAGAGCAGTTCTTC. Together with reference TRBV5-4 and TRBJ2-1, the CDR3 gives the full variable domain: ETGVTQSPTHLIKTRGQQVTLRCSSQSGHNTVSWYQQALGQGPQFIFQYYREEENGRGNFPPRFSGLQFPNYSSELNVNALELDDSALYLCASSLPQNTEQFFGPGTRLTVL.

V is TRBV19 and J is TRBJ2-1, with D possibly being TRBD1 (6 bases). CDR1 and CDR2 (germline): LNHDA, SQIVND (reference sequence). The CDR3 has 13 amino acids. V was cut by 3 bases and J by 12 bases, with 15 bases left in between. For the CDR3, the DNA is TGTGCCAGTAGTATCGAAGGACAGAGGAGGCAGTTCTTC. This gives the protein CASSIEGQRRQFF.

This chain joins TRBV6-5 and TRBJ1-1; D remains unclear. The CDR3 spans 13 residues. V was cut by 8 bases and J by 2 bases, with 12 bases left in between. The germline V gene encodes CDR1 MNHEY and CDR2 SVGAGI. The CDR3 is CASSRKGNTEAFF. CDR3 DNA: TGTGCCAGCTCTCGAAAAGGAAACACTGAAGCTTTCTTT.

The chain's CDR3 is CASSLRRTGTDTQYF. The DNA of the CDR3 is TGTGCCAGCAGCTTACGTAGGACTGGAACAGATACGCAGTATTTT. The V gene is TRBV11-2, the J gene TRBJ2-3; maybe TRBD2 (5 bases). The CDR3 is 15 residues long. CDR1 and CDR2 from the germline V gene are SGHAT and FQNNGV. Trimming pared 2 bases from V and 3 bases from J, leaving 12 bases between.

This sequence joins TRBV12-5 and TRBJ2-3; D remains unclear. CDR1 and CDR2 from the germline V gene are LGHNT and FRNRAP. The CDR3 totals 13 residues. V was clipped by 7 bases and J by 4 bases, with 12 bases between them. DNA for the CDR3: TGTGCTAGTGCCCCGGACCTCGCAGATACGCAGTATTTT. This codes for CASAPDLADTQYF.